These 9 T cell receptor beta chains originate from one sample sequenced in a study of blood T cell repertoires in COVID-19. This table comes from immunoSEQ multiplex PCR, and its TCRdb copy is limited to in-frame clones, with some not included. The table includes 150,000 to 200,000 clones, approximately 87% detected once. Source material: peripheral blood. The receptors were gathered from a woman aged 70-85 years with COVID-19, enrolled during active disease.

This chain joins TRBV28 and TRBJ1-1; no reliable D call. This CDR3 spans 14 amino acids. The V end was cut by 6 bases, the J end by 1 base, with 12 bases between. The V gene's germline CDR1 is MDHEN and CDR2 SYDVKM. DNA of the CDR3: TGTGCCAGCAGACCGAGTTATCCGAACACTGAAGCTTTCTTT. Translating it yields CASRPSYPNTEAFF.

The chain combines TRBV28 with TRBJ2-7; tentatively, D is TRBD2 (5 bases). V was clipped by 5 bases and J by 5 bases, with 10 bases between them. Per the germline V gene, CDR1 is MDHEN and CDR2 is SYDVKM. This CDR3 spans 12 amino acids. This chain's CDR3 is CASSLLGNEQYF. CDR3 coding DNA: TGTGCCAGCAGTCTACTAGGGAACGAGCAGTACTTC.

This clone was counted once. V is TRBV24-1 and J is TRBJ2-7; 8 bases agree with TRBD1. This CDR3 spans 15 amino acids. The V and J ends lost 2 bases and 1 base, in that order; junction bases with no gene match: 3. Germline V CDR1 and CDR2: KGHDR, SFDVKD. CDR3 protein: CATSDSWTGSYEQYF. The CDR3 region has the DNA TGTGCCACCAGTGATTCTTGGACAGGGTCCTACGAGCAGTACTTC.

This chain connects TRBV28 to TRBJ1-4; 10 bases match TRBD1. The CDR3 is 14 residues long. CDR1 is MDHEN and CDR2 is SYDVKM in the germline V gene. After removal of 6 bases from V and 10 bases from J, the junction contained 8 bases not matched to a gene. The CDR3 here is CASSLGDRGGKLFF. CDR3 DNA sequence: TGTGCCAGCAGCCTTGGGGACAGGGGAGGAAAACTGTTTTTT.

This chain joins TRBV28 and TRBJ2-7; 9 positions match TRBD1. The germline V gene encodes CDR1 MDHEN and CDR2 SYDVKM. The CDR3 runs to 11 residues. DNA for the CDR3: TGTGCCAGCAGACAGGGGGCGGATCTATTCGTC. It specifies CASRQGADLFV.

The V gene is TRBV9, the J gene TRBJ2-3, with TRBD2 matching over 10 bases. The trim removed 0 bases at V and 5 bases at J, leaving 6 bases unmatched. The V gene's germline CDR1 is SGDLS and CDR2 YYNGEE. The CDR3 extends over 16 amino acids. CDR3 region: CASSVVASGSIDTQYF. Here the CDR3 DNA reads TGTGCCAGCAGCGTAGTCGCTAGCGGGAGTATAGATACGCAGTATTTT.

The rearrangement uses TRBV6-5 and TRBJ1-6; TRBD1 aligns across 7 bases. From germline, CDR1 is MNHEY and CDR2 SVGAGI. Trimming at V came to 4 bases and at J to 10 bases, leaving 10 bases not matched to a gene. The CDR3 covers 15 residues. This CDR3 is CASSFYDREGSPLHF. In DNA, the CDR3 is TGTGCCAGCAGTTTCTACGACAGGGAAGGATCACCCCTCCACTTT.

This chain uses TRBV28 with TRBJ2-5; 8 bases fit TRBD1. From germline, CDR1 is MDHEN and CDR2 SYDVKM. V was pared by 9 bases and J by 3 bases, with 6 bases of the junction left unmatched. The CDR3 runs to 13 residues. The CDR3 DNA follows: TGTGCCAGTTCCTCGGGACAGGAAGAGACCCAGTACTTC. This translates into CASSSGQEETQYF. The entire variable domain, with the rest obtained from reference TRBV28 and TRBJ2-5, is as follows: DVKVTQSSRYLVKRTGEKVFLECVQDMDHENMFWYRQDPGLGLRLIYFSYDVKMKEKGDIPEGYSVSREKKERFSLILESASTNQTSMYLCASSSGQEETQYFGPGTRLLVL.

The chain couples TRBV2 to TRBJ2-7; 8 bases align to TRBD2. V was clipped by 11 bases and J by 3 bases; unmatched bases: 9. This CDR3 has 13 amino acids. CDR1 and CDR2 (germline): SNHLY, FYNNEI. This chain's CDR3 is CAGKSGSIYEQYF. The CDR3 region has the DNA TGTGCCGGAAAAAGCGGGAGTATCTACGAGCAGTACTTC.